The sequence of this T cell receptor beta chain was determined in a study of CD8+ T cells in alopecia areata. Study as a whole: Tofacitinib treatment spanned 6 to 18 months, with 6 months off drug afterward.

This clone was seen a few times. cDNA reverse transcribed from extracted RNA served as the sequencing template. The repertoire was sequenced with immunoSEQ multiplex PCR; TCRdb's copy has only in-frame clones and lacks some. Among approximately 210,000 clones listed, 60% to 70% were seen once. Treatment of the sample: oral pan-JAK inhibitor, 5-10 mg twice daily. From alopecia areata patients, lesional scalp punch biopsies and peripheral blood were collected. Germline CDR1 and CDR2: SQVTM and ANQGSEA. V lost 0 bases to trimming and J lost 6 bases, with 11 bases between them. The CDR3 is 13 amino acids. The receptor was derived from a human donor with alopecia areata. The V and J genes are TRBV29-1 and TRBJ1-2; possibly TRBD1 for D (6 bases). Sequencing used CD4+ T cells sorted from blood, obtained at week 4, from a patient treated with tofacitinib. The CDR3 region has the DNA TGCAGCGTTGAAGAGATGGGACACAATGGCTACACCTTC. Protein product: CSVEEMGHNGYTF.